Each of the 32 T cell receptor beta chains below was sequenced from the same sample in a study of blood T cell repertoires in COVID-19. TCRdb's copy holds only in-frame clones and misses some; the assay was immunoSEQ multiplex PCR. This sample has about 160,000 clones, with around 84% found just once. Sequenced material: peripheral blood. The receptor source for this set is a man in his fifties or sixties with COVID-19, enrolled during active disease.

This clone was seen more than once but under ten times. The chain uses TRBV29-1 and TRBJ1-1, with D possibly being TRBD1 (6 bases). The CDR3 length is 12 residues. Per the germline V gene, CDR1 is SQVTM and CDR2 is ANQGSEA. Trimming left V 5 bases short and J 8 bases short, with 15 bases between. CDR3 in DNA: TGCAGCGTTTTTTCTAGGGGACAAGAAGCTTTCTTT. This codes for CSVFSRGQEAFF.

The gene calls are TRBV7-3 and TRBJ2-1, with 11 positions matching TRBD2. Trimming took 5 bases from V and 14 from J; bases not matched to a gene: 11. The V gene's germline CDR1 is SGHTA and CDR2 FQGTGA. This CDR3 spans 14 amino acids. The CDR3 loop reads CASSPTTSGGTKFF. Here the CDR3 DNA reads TGTGCCAGCAGCCCCACCACTAGCGGGGGTACAAAGTTCTTC.

The chain is built from TRBV7-3 and TRBJ2-2; 7 bases fit TRBD2. The CDR3 is 17 amino acids. Trimming cost V 5 bases and J 3 bases; bases outside gene matches: 12. The germline gives CDR1 SGHTA, CDR2 FQGTGA. The CDR3 protein is CASSPDPGRLDTGELFF. The CDR3 DNA reads as TGTGCCAGCAGCCCAGACCCCGGGAGGTTGGACACCGGGGAGCTGTTTTTT.

This clone was observed a single time. This sequence joins TRBV5-5 and TRBJ2-1; TRBD2 aligns across 8 bases. This CDR3 has 15 residues. The junction had 6 bases not matched to a gene; V was cut back by 7 bases and J by 0 bases. Germline lookup yields CDR1 SGHKS and CDR2 YYEKEE (reference sequence). The CDR3 DNA sequence: TGTGCCAGCGGGCTTAGCGGGGCCTCCTACAATGAGCAGTTCTTC. This encodes CASGLSGASYNEQFF.

The chain is built from TRBV9 and TRBJ2-1; D unresolved. V lost 1 base to trimming and J lost 0 bases, with 8 bases between them. The CDR3 runs to 15 residues. The V gene's germline CDR1 is SGDLS and CDR2 YYNGEE. The chain's CDR3 is CASSVRSDSYNEQFF. CDR3 bases: TGTGCCAGCAGCGTAAGAAGCGACTCCTACAATGAGCAGTTCTTC.

There are a few counts of this clone. V and J are TRBV4-3 and TRBJ2-3, with 8 bases that match TRBD2. Germline V lookup: CDR1 LGHNA, CDR2 YSLEER. Trimming took 2 bases from V and 4 from J; bases not matched to a gene: 2. The CDR3 is 14 residues long. CDR3 region: CASSQRRGADTQYF. The DNA of the CDR3 is TGCGCCAGCAGCCAACGGCGGGGGGCAGATACGCAGTATTTT.

The chain uses TRBV18 and TRBJ1-1; the match to TRBD1 covers 8 bases. V lost 8 bases to trimming and J lost 1 base; unmatched junction nucleotides: 3. Germline V gives CDR1 KGHSH, CDR2 LQKENI. CDR3 length: 13 residues. CDR3 sequence reads: CASDGQGNTEAFF. The CDR3 DNA follows: TGTGCCAGCGACGGACAGGGGAACACTGAAGCTTTCTTT.

This chain links TRBV5-1 with TRBJ1-1; no definite D call. Germline V gives CDR1 SGHRS, CDR2 YFSETQ. The CDR3 has 14 residues. V was trimmed by 1 base and J by 0 bases, leaving 7 bases between them. CDR3 sequence (DNA): TGCGCCAGCAGCTTGTTTCACATGAACACTGAAGCTTTCTTT. The encoded protein is CASSLFHMNTEAFF.

The genes are TRBV6-5 and TRBJ1-5, with TRBD1 as a possible D gene (6 bases). CDR1 is MNHEY and CDR2 is SVGAGI in the germline V gene. V was shortened by 2 bases and J by 6 bases, with 14 bases between the two germline ends. This CDR3 region has 15 residues. DNA for the CDR3: TGTGCCAGCAGTTACACCGGGGGGCGGGGTCAGCCCCAGCATTTT. Amino acids: CASSYTGGRGQPQHF.

This chain uses TRBV7-3 with TRBJ2-3; 9 bases are a match to TRBD2. CDR3 size: 16 residues. The ends lost 1 base at V and 1 base at J; junction bases unmatched: 3. CDR1 is SGHTA, CDR2 FQGTGA, per germline. CDR3 residues: CASSLMASGGTDTQYF. CDR3 nucleotides: TGTGCCAGCAGCTTAATGGCTAGCGGGGGCACAGATACGCAGTATTTT.

The chain has TRBV6-2 or TRBV6-3 and TRBJ1-1; maybe TRBD1 (5 bases). Germline CDR1 reads MNHEY; CDR2 reads SVGEGT. CDR3 length: 15 amino acids. With 4 bases removed from V and 4 bases from J, the gap between germline ends came to 16 bases. The CDR3 region has the DNA TGTGCCAGCAGTTCCCGCGGGGGAAGAGTCACTGAAGCTTTCTTT. It yields the protein CASSSRGGRVTEAFF.

The rearrangement links TRBV27 to TRBJ1-2, with TRBD1 matching 7 bases. This CDR3 is 12 amino acids long. Trimming removed 6 bases from V and 5 bases from J; junction bases left unmatched: 3. Germline V CDR1 and CDR2: MNHEY, SMNVEV (reference sequence). The CDR3 DNA reads as TGTGCCAGCAGAGCGACAGGGTATGGCTACACCTTC. Its translation is CASRATGYGYTF.

The rearrangement uses TRBV6-5 and TRBJ1-1; maybe TRBD1 (5 bases). The germline V and J ends were trimmed by 0 bases and 5 bases, with 10 bases remaining between them. CDR1 and CDR2 (germline): MNHEY, SVGAGI. This CDR3 region has 14 residues. The CDR3 region is CASSYSEGITEAFF. CDR3 DNA: TGTGCCAGCAGTTACTCGGAGGGGATTACTGAAGCTTTCTTT.

The chain carries TRBV27 and TRBJ1-4, with D perhaps TRBD1 (6 bases). Between the trimmed V and J ends, which lost 6 bases and 7 bases, there was a span of 18 bases. This CDR3 is built from 15 residues. CDR1 and CDR2 from the germline V gene are MNHEY and SMNVEV (reference sequence). The CDR3 DNA follows: TGTGCCAGCAGGAATACACAGGGTAGCCTTGAAAAACTGTTTTTT. Translated: CASRNTQGSLEKLFF.

The V call is TRBV6-2 or TRBV6-3, the J call TRBJ1-2; D gene unclear. V gave up 4 bases and J gave up 8 bases, with 14 bases separating them. Germline values: CDR1 MNHEY, CDR2 SVGEGT. CDR3 length equals 13 residues. This chain's CDR3 is CASSSRVAEGYTF. CDR3 coding DNA: TGTGCCAGCAGTTCGAGGGTTGCGGAGGGCTACACCTTC.

The V call is TRBV19, the J call TRBJ1-2, with 8 positions matching TRBD1. This CDR3 contains 14 residues. Germline loops: CDR1 LNHDA, CDR2 SQIVND (reference sequence). Trimming took 7 bases from V and 5 from J; bases not matched to a gene: 9. CDR3 in amino acids: CASIYSGQVYGYTF. DNA for the CDR3: TGTGCCAGTATCTATTCGGGACAGGTATATGGCTACACCTTC.

This chain joins TRBV30 and TRBJ1-2; TRBD1 matches at 8 bases. CDR1 and CDR2 from the germline V gene are GTSNPN and SVGIG (reference sequence). The ends lost 2 bases at V and 3 bases at J; junction bases unmatched: 14. The CDR3 covers 17 residues. This CDR3 is CAWSQSLWTGQDYGYTF. CDR3 sequence (DNA): TGTGCCTGGAGTCAATCACTATGGACAGGGCAGGACTATGGCTACACCTTC. Drawing the rest from reference TRBV30 and TRBJ1-2, the complete variable domain is SQTIHQWPATLVQPVGSPLSLECTVEGTSNPNLYWYRQAAGRGLQLLFYSVGIGQISSEVPQNLSASRPQDRQFILSSKKLLLSDSGFYLCAWSQSLWTGQDYGYTFGSGTRLTVV.

The chain has TRBV10-3 and TRBJ1-2; no clear D. Trimming removed 11 bases at V and 3 bases at J, with 13 bases between. Germline V CDR1 and CDR2: ENHRY, SYGVKD. The CDR3 has 12 residues. CDR3 in amino acids: CAAGENYYGYTF. The CDR3 coding sequence is TGTGCCGCCGGGGAAAACTACTATGGCTACACCTTC.

J is TRBJ2-7 and V is TRBV12-3 or TRBV12-4; D is perhaps TRBD2 (7 bases). Trimming pared 3 bases from V and 7 bases from J, leaving 13 bases between. This CDR3 spans 13 amino acids. CDR3 sequence reads: CASSFRGAYEQYF. The CDR3 region has the DNA TGTGCCAGCAGTTTTCGGGGGGCGTATGAGCAGTACTTC.

The chain employs TRBV7-9 and TRBJ1-2; 7 bases line up with TRBD1. Germline loops: CDR1 SEHNR, CDR2 FQNEAQ (reference sequence). This CDR3 is 14 amino acids long. J was trimmed by 4 bases and V by 2 bases; bases with no gene match: 4. This chain's CDR3 is CASSLLTGTYGYTF. The CDR3 DNA reads TGTGCCAGCAGCTTATTGACAGGGACCTATGGCTACACCTTC.

This clone was observed a single time. The rearrangement links TRBV5-4 to TRBJ2-7, with TRBD1 matching over 9 bases. Germline values: CDR1 SGHNT, CDR2 YYREEE (reference sequence). This CDR3 is 15 amino acids long. The junction had 9 bases not matched to a gene; V was cut back by 4 bases and J by 4 bases. This CDR3 is CASSPGQGGMYEQYF. In DNA, the CDR3 is TGTGCCAGCAGCCCGGGACAGGGTGGCATGTACGAGCAGTACTTC.

The rearrangement joins TRBV16 to TRBJ1-2; D uncertain. The V end was cut by 1 base, the J end by 3 bases, with 3 bases between. Germline lookup yields CDR1 KGHSY and CDR2 FQNENV. The CDR3 runs to 12 residues. DNA for the CDR3: TGTGCCAGCAGCCAATTCGACTATGGCTACACCTTC. Translated: CASSQFDYGYTF.

The V gene is TRBV19, the J gene TRBJ1-1, with 7 bases identical to TRBD1. The CDR3 is 14 residues long. Looked up from germline, CDR1 is LNHDA and CDR2 is SQIVND (reference sequence). V dropped 7 bases and J dropped 4; count of bases not matched to a gene: 9. The CDR3 DNA sequence: TGTGCCAGTACCGTCGACAGGGTGGCCACTGAAGCTTTCTTT. As protein: CASTVDRVATEAFF.

The chain combines TRBV5-1 with TRBJ1-1, with D perhaps matching TRBD1 (5 bases). The CDR3 has 16 amino acids. The V end was cut by 5 bases, the J end by 0 bases, with 17 bases between. Germline V gene lookup returns CDR1 SGHRS and CDR2 YFSETQ. The CDR3 sequence: CASRPQEGSMNTEAFF. CDR3 bases: TGCGCCAGCAGACCCCAGGAGGGGTCTATGAACACTGAAGCTTTCTTT.

The chain employs TRBV6-2 or TRBV6-3 and TRBJ2-7; the match to TRBD1 covers 8 bases. This CDR3 spans 16 amino acids. V lost 6 bases, J lost 3 bases, and 13 bases stayed unmatched. Germline CDR1 is MNHEY and CDR2 is SVGEGT. The CDR3 spells CASSQPGQGGLYEQYF. CDR3 DNA: TGTGCCAGCAGCCAACCCGGACAGGGAGGACTCTACGAGCAGTACTTC.

This chain uses TRBV6-2 or TRBV6-3 with TRBJ1-2; 9 nucleotides agree with TRBD1. Germline values: CDR1 MNHEY, CDR2 SVGEGT. The V and J ends lost 2 bases and 4 bases, in that order; junction bases with no gene match: 5. This CDR3 contains 15 residues. Written as DNA, the CDR3 is TGTGCCAGCAGTTACGGTGGGACAGGGTCCTATGGCTACACCTTC. This encodes CASSYGGTGSYGYTF.

The chain uses TRBV18 and TRBJ1-4; 7 bases fit TRBD1. The V gene's germline CDR1 is KGHSH and CDR2 LQKENI. The ends lost 3 bases at V and 9 bases at J; junction bases unmatched: 10. The CDR3 consists of 15 residues. This CDR3 is CASSPSGTVPQKLFF. The DNA for the CDR3 is TGTGCCAGCTCACCTTCAGGGACAGTCCCTCAAAAACTGTTTTTT.

The chain has TRBV24-1 and TRBJ2-1; D gene unclear. Germline V gene lookup returns CDR1 KGHDR and CDR2 SFDVKD. This CDR3 contains 13 residues. V was cut by 0 bases and J by 10 bases, with 9 bases left in between. The CDR3 nucleotides are TGTGCCACCAGTGATTTGCCCACGAGAGAGCAGTTCTTC. Its translation: CATSDLPTREQFF.

The chain couples TRBV5-1 to TRBJ2-3; 15 nucleotides match TRBD2. Germline CDR1 reads SGHRS; CDR2 reads YFSETQ. J gave up 3 bases and V 5 bases, and 4 bases lay outside the gene matches. This CDR3 is 16 amino acids long. The CDR3 sequence: CASSPGLAGGTDTQYF. CDR3 DNA sequence: TGCGCCAGCAGTCCGGGACTAGCGGGGGGTACAGATACGCAGTATTTT.

The rearrangement uses TRBV7-9 and TRBJ2-7; 9 bases are a match to TRBD1. The V gene's germline CDR1 is SEHNR and CDR2 FQNEAQ (reference sequence). CDR3 size: 14 residues. V lost 5 bases and J lost 6; bases outside the gene matches: 8. The CDR3 DNA is TGTGCCAGCAGCCCGGGACAGGGAATTTCCGAGCAGTACTTC. Translated: CASSPGQGISEQYF.

The chain joins TRBV7-2 to TRBJ1-5, with D tentatively TRBD1 (5 bases). This CDR3 is built from 16 residues. Germline V CDR1 and CDR2: SGHTA, FQGNSA. Trimming stripped 1 base from V and 4 bases from J, with 14 bases between. CDR3 region: CASSLEGTGRNQPQHF. CDR3 DNA: TGTGCCAGCAGCTTAGAAGGCACAGGACGGAATCAGCCCCAGCATTTT.

This chain uses TRBV7-9 with TRBJ2-2; D possibly corresponds to TRBD2 (6 bases). CDR3 length equals 15 residues. V was pared by 4 bases and J by 3 bases, with 12 bases between. Per the germline V gene, CDR1 is SEHNR and CDR2 is FQNEAQ (reference sequence). In nucleotides, the CDR3 is TGTGCCAGCAGCTCGAAGACTAGAGACACCGGGGAGCTGTTTTTT. Translating gives CASSSKTRDTGELFF.